These T cell receptor beta chains were read from a single sample in a study of cytomegalovirus exposure and HLA in healthy donors. Generated by immunoSEQ multiplex PCR, the TCRdb table keeps only in-frame clones and is missing some. The data contain about 120,000 clones, about 76% of them singletons. Sequencing was performed on PBMCs. The receptors were sampled from a man aged 55-75 years in good health and CMV-seropositive. Each CDR3 is given with its conserved first and last residue. A D gene is named only where the DNA matches it firmly.

J: TRBJ2-4; V: TRBV1; D: .; CDR3: CTTAAGVGLARRGIQYF
J: TRBJ2-2; V: TRBV28; D: .; CDR3: CASSRVLTGELFF
J: TRBJ2-7; V: TRBV6-6; D: TRBD2; CDR3: CASSYAGGPGEQYF
J: TRBJ1-1; V: TRBV11-2; D: .; CDR3: CASQRGGFRTEAFF
J: TRBJ2-3; V: TRBV18; D: .; CDR3: CASSLSGPLTDTQYF
J: TRBJ2-7; V: TRBV5-4; D: TRBD1; CDR3: CASSFGQGANGAYEQYF
J: TRBJ2-7; V: TRBV19; D: TRBD1; CDR3: CASSPLDRDSYEQYF
J: TRBJ2-6; V: TRBV7-8; D: .; CDR3: CASALGGARGANVLTF
J: TRBJ2-2; V: TRBV29-1; D: .; CDR3: CSGRNTGELFF
J: TRBJ1-5; V: TRBV19; D: .; CDR3: CASSIPGGGGGRGNQPQHF
J: TRBJ1-2; V: TRBV19; D: TRBD1; CDR3: CASSIETGVGYGYTF
J: TRBJ1-1; V: TRBV7-9; D: .; CDR3: CASSPPASDSLNTEAFF
J: TRBJ1-2; V: TRBV5-1; D: TRBD1; CDR3: CASSPGTGANGYTF
J: TRBJ1-1; V: TRBV18; D: .; CDR3: CASSPREVADEAFF
J: TRBJ2-3; V: TRBV2; D: .; CDR3: CASRGTTSTDTQYF
J: TRBJ2-1; V: TRBV2; D: .; CDR3: CASSVIQRTYNEQFF
J: TRBJ2-2; V: TRBV10-3; D: TRBD2; CDR3: CAISGTSGSSHTGELFF
J: TRBJ1-1; V: TRBV5-1; D: .; CDR3: CASSLRGYEAFF
J: .; V: TRBV2; D: TRBD1; CDR3: CASSAATGIDEQYF
J: TRBJ2-2; V: TRBV21-1; D: .; CDR3: CASSKARQGADTGELFF
J: TRBJ2-7; V: TRBV7-8; D: TRBD2; CDR3: CASTRLAGGHRDEQYF
J: TRBJ2-2; V: TRBV5-1; D: .; CDR3: CASSSPAGGGINTGELFF
J: TRBJ2-1; V: TRBV6-5; D: .; CDR3: CASSYQDNEQFF
J: TRBJ2-5; V: TRBV18; D: .; CDR3: CASSPPGSQREETQYF